This T cell receptor beta chain was recorded in a study of PD-1 blockade in classical Hodgkin lymphoma. Study-wide context: Patients were infused with nivolumab 3 mg/kg every 2 weeks. Study-wide results and limits: Diminished baseline TCR diversity has been reported in newly diagnosed patients relative to healthy donors.

Brentuximab vedotin exposure varied among the patients, all of whom had relapsed after autologous stem cell transplantation. The best responses consisted of complete response, partial response or progressive disease. The count of this clone is one. Its cognate antigen is unknown. V was trimmed by 3 bases and J by 6 bases, leaving 12 bases between them. Germline CDR1 is MNHEY and CDR2 is SMNVEV (reference sequence). The CDR3 runs 13 residues. Measured with immunoSEQ multiplex PCR; TCRdb has only the in-frame clones, and not every one. This table holds about 43,000 clones, 65% to 85% found once. The chain links TRBV27 to TRBJ2-7, with D perhaps matching TRBD1 (6 bases). Here the sequenced sample was peripheral blood mononuclear cells (PBMCs), taken before the second cycle of nivolumab. This receptor was taken from a human donor with classical Hodgkin lymphoma. The CDR3 region has the DNA TGTGCCAGCAGTTTCTTGGCAGGGGTCGAGCAGTACTTC. Translated: CASSFLAGVEQYF.